One and the same sample provided the 19 T cell receptor beta chains below, sequenced in a study of CD8+ T cells in alopecia areata. Extraction and reverse transcription of RNA yielded cDNA as the sequencing template. The assay was immunoSEQ multiplex PCR, and TCRdb's table has in-frame clones only and misses some. This sample has some 200,000 clones, with about 57% found just once. The sample's treatment: oral pan-JAK inhibitor, 5-10 mg twice daily. Sequencing used CD4+ T cells sorted from blood, obtained at week 4, from a patient treated with tofacitinib. The receptors were sampled from a human donor with alopecia areata.

The chain carries TRBV29-1 and TRBJ2-7, with D possibly matching TRBD2 (6 bases). This CDR3 spans 13 amino acids. Trimming shortened V by 8 bases and J by 3 bases, and 17 bases separated the two germline ends. CDR1 SQVTM and CDR2 ANQGSEA come from the germline V gene. The CDR3 DNA sequence: TGCAGCTACTCGGTAGGGGAGGTCTACGAGCAGTACTTC. It specifies CSYSVGEVYEQYF.

This clone was detected only a few times. The V gene is TRBV2, the J gene TRBJ1-1; no clear D gene. Germline V lookup: CDR1 SNHLY, CDR2 FYNNEI. Trimming shortened V by 4 bases and J by 5 bases, and 11 bases separated the two germline ends. This CDR3 is built from 13 residues. The CDR3 loop is CASSVSGGTEAFF. The CDR3 bases are TGTGCCAGCAGTGTCTCAGGCGGGACTGAAGCTTTCTTT.

The rearrangement links TRBV29-1 to TRBJ1-4; D is unclear. The V gene lost 4 bases and the J gene lost 4 bases, with 4 bases spanning the gap. This CDR3 spans 11 amino acids. Germline-derived CDR1 and CDR2 are SQVTM and ANQGSEA. The DNA of the CDR3 is TGCAGCGTTGCCGGTAATGAAAAACTGTTTTTT. Amino acids: CSVAGNEKLFF.

The V and J genes are TRBV9 and TRBJ1-1, with 7 bases fitting TRBD1. V lost 4 bases and J lost 3; bases outside the gene matches: 6. Per germline, CDR1 SGDLS and CDR2 YYNGEE. The CDR3 is made up of 14 amino acids. CDR3 sequence (DNA): TGTGCCAGCAGCCTAAGGACAGGCGACACTGAAGCTTTCTTT. It yields the protein CASSLRTGDTEAFF.

This clone was picked up one time. The chain couples TRBV6-5 to TRBJ1-1, with 8 bases identical to TRBD1. CDR1 and CDR2 from the germline V gene are MNHEY and SVGAGI. J gave up 2 bases and V 6 bases, and 5 bases lay outside the gene matches. CDR3 length: 14 amino acids. CDR3 amino acids: CASRAQGGNTEAFF. The CDR3 coding sequence is TGTGCCAGCAGGGCACAGGGGGGAAACACTGAAGCTTTCTTT.

The J gene is TRBJ2-5, the V gene TRBV27; 8 bases align to TRBD1. The J segment lost 5 bases and the V segment lost 0 bases, leaving 11 bases of the junction unmatched. This CDR3 spans 17 amino acids. Germline lookup yields CDR1 MNHEY and CDR2 SMNVEV (reference sequence). The CDR3 is CASSLSGHYRGTETQYF. Here the CDR3 DNA reads TGTGCCAGCAGTTTATCGGGCCACTACAGGGGGACGGAGACCCAGTACTTC.

This chain joins TRBV5-1 and TRBJ2-1, with D perhaps being TRBD1 or TRBD2 (5 bases each). The CDR3 sequence is 16 residues long. Deletions cut 0 bases from V and 9 bases from J, with 19 bases between. Germline lookup yields CDR1 SGHRS and CDR2 YFSETQ. The chain's CDR3 is CASSLDARGAVSEQFF. CDR3 nucleotides: TGCGCCAGCAGCTTGGATGCACGGGGCGCGGTTAGTGAGCAGTTCTTC.

V usage is TRBV2 and J usage is TRBJ1-1; possibly TRBD1 for D (5 bases). The germline V gene has CDR1 SNHLY and CDR2 FYNNEI. The V gene lost 4 bases and the J gene lost 1 base, with 10 bases spanning the gap. The CDR3 is 14 residues long. CDR3 in DNA: TGTGCCAGCAGTGGGCAGGGCGCGAACACTGAAGCTTTCTTT. Its translation: CASSGQGANTEAFF.

The chain combines TRBV19 with TRBJ1-2, with 9 bases aligning to TRBD1. Germline V gene data show CDR1 as LNHDA and CDR2 as SQIVND (reference sequence). J gave up 12 bases and V 9 bases, and 23 bases lay outside the gene matches. This CDR3 region has 16 residues. The CDR3 spells CASYSWEAPRGTGHTF. CDR3 DNA sequence: TGTGCCAGCTATTCCTGGGAAGCCCCCCGTGGGACAGGGCACACCTTC.

This clone was observed once. This chain links TRBV29-1 with TRBJ1-2; the D gene is possibly TRBD1 (6 bases). Germline V gene data show CDR1 as SQVTM and CDR2 as ANQGSEA. CDR3 length: 13 amino acids. Between the trimmed V and J ends, which lost 4 bases and 0 bases, there was a span of 9 bases. The CDR3 nucleotides read TGCAGCGTTGGACAGGTAGCTAACTATGGCTACACCTTC. This codes for CSVGQVANYGYTF.

The chain uses TRBV30 and TRBJ1-4; a weak D match, TRBD1 (6 bases). The CDR3 runs 15 residues. V was trimmed by 4 bases and J by 7 bases, leaving 19 bases between them. From germline, CDR1 is GTSNPN and CDR2 SVGIG (reference sequence). The CDR3 bases are TGTGCCTGGACCCCGCGGGGAACCAGGGGTGAAAAACTGTTTTTT. Translation: CAWTPRGTRGEKLFF.

This chain joins TRBV4-3 and TRBJ2-3; 11 positions agree with TRBD2. The ends lost 3 bases at V and 2 bases at J; junction bases unmatched: 7. Germline CDR1 and CDR2: LGHNA and YSLEER. CDR3 size: 17 residues. In nucleotides, the CDR3 is TGCGCCAGCAGCCAGGTGAAGACTAGCGGGATCACAGATACGCAGTATTTT. Protein sequence: CASSQVKTSGITDTQYF.

In its sample, this clone was seen a few times. Additional DNA sequences in this sample encode the identical CDR3. The V gene is TRBV29-1, the J gene TRBJ2-5; 7 nucleotides agree with TRBD2. Germline CDR1 reads SQVTM; CDR2 reads ANQGSEA. J was trimmed by 5 bases and V by 4 bases; bases with no gene match: 1. The CDR3 sequence is 11 residues long. The CDR3 DNA reads TGCAGCGTTGCCGGGGGGGAGACCCAGTACTTC. Translated, it gives CSVAGGETQYF. The full variable domain, completed using reference TRBV29-1 and TRBJ2-5, is SAVISQKPSRDICQRGTSLTIQCQVDSQVTMMFWYRQQPGQSLTLIATANQGSEATYESGFVIDKFPISRPNLTFSTLTVSNMSPEDSSIYLCSVAGGETQYFGPGTRLLVL.

The chain joins TRBV4-3 to TRBJ2-7; D perhaps matches TRBD1 (5 bases). This CDR3 contains 15 residues. V was trimmed by 1 base and J by 2 bases, leaving 12 bases between them. Germline CDR1 and CDR2: LGHNA and YSLEER. CDR3 protein: CASSQGKGLAYEQYF. The DNA of the CDR3 is TGCGCCAGCAGCCAAGGGAAGGGGCTAGCCTACGAGCAGTACTTC.

The chain carries TRBV4-2 and TRBJ2-4; 14 positions match TRBD2. From germline, CDR1 is LGHNA and CDR2 YNFKEQ. The CDR3 is 18 amino acids. Trimming took 0 bases from V and 0 from J; bases not matched to a gene: 1. CDR3 DNA sequence: TGTGCCAGCAGCCAAGATGGGACTAGCGGGAGAGCCAAAAACATTCAGTACTTC. It yields the protein CASSQDGTSGRAKNIQYF.

This clone came up a few times. The chain combines TRBV14 with TRBJ1-2; D may be TRBD1 (5 bases). This CDR3 spans 13 amino acids. Germline values: CDR1 SGHDN, CDR2 FVKESK. V lost 1 base to trimming and J lost 7 bases, with 10 bases between them. The CDR3 DNA is TGTGCCAGCAGCCAAGCGGGGGGATTTGGCTACACCTTC. This encodes CASSQAGGFGYTF.

This clone appeared a few times. The chain is built from TRBV4-3 and TRBJ2-1, with 7 bases fitting TRBD1. The CDR3 sequence is 13 residues long. The J segment lost 8 bases and the V segment lost 0 bases, leaving 1 base of the junction unmatched. Germline values: CDR1 LGHNA, CDR2 YSLEER. CDR3 nucleotides: TGCGCCAGCAGCCAAGAACAGGGGTATGAGCAGTTCTTC. This sequence encodes CASSQEQGYEQFF.

V is TRBV29-1 and J is TRBJ2-3, with D uncertain. The CDR3 consists of 13 residues. Deletions cut 7 bases from V and 2 bases from J, with 13 bases between. Germline loops: CDR1 SQVTM, CDR2 ANQGSEA. The CDR3 nucleotides read TGCAGCGCAACGGGTCGGGTCACAGATACGCAGTATTTT. Encoded protein: CSATGRVTDTQYF.

This clone was found a few times. DNA for the CDR3: TGTGCCAGCAGCTGGGACAGGGGTGATCAGCCCCAGCATTTT. Amino acids: CASSWDRGDQPQHF. V is TRBV5-5 and J is TRBJ1-5, with TRBD1 identical over 10 bases. This CDR3 comprises 14 residues. V lost 3 bases to trimming and J lost 5 bases; unmatched junction nucleotides: 2. Germline V gene data show CDR1 as SGHKS and CDR2 as YYEKEE (reference sequence).